The present T cell receptor beta chain was sequenced within a study of identical twins (dated by TCRdb to the mid-2010s). Describing the broader study: To test whether fetal clonotypes persist, this study deep-sequenced TCR alpha and beta repertoires from monozygotic twins, from unrelated adults of various ages, and from cord blood. To rule out contamination, the twin experiments were replicated at different times with different library preparation protocols.

This clonotype was picked up many times. Its binding antigen is unknown. No qualities accompany the bases; no much larger clone lies one base away. The CDR3 contains 15 residues, cysteine and phenylalanine counted. Of the read, only the CDR3 DNA is kept; its 45 bases are in frame from base 1. V was cut back by 1 base and J by 4 bases, leaving a gap of 14 bases between them. CDR1 is given as SEHNR and CDR2 as FQNEAQ, both from the germline V gene (reference sequence). What the authors observed across the whole study: Zero-insertion analyses could be partly confounded by invariant T cells such as MAIT and iNKT, though diverse VJ usage argued against such confounding for most clonotypes. In monozygotic twins, out-of-frame TCR alpha sharing was systematically underestimated by recombination models, although the models agreed with sharing between unrelated individuals. Compared with coincidental sharing between unrelated individuals, out-of-frame TCR alpha sequences shared between twins showed an excess of sequences with low generation probability. Excess twin sharing in beta out-of-frame sequences was weaker because fewer shared sequences lowered the signal-to-noise ratio. Abundant cord blood beta clonotypes carried fewer insertions; young adult naive repertoires showed a weaker similar trend, while memory repertoires showed none. Because the same donors could not be followed over many years, the conclusions depended on cross-sectional statistical analysis.

The library relied on 5' RACE. Sequencing used an Illumina HiSeq 2000. A universal primer binding site was introduced by template switching, and a unique molecular identifier was present in the final cDNA, enabling accurate counting of TCR cDNA molecules. Specific primers in the conserved constant-segment region were used to synthesize first-strand cDNA for the TCR alpha and beta chains. Each cDNA library was double barcoded, with a SMART-Mk sample barcode plus Illumina barcodes, to control for contamination. Two successive PCR steps introduced TruSeq adapter sequences along with Illumina sample barcodes. The TCR alpha and beta cDNA libraries were sequenced on the Illumina HiSeq platform using custom primers. In the source study's methods: MiGEC was used to process raw reads and extract unique molecular identifiers, and MiXCR was used to find CDR3 positions. For each individual, recombination models were inferred using an EM algorithm with the repgenHMM and IGoR tools. Shared clonotype analysis was performed with the tcR package in R, normalizing sharing by the product of cloneset sizes. To study raw recombination without the effects of thymic and clonal selection, out-of-frame nonproductive sequences were analyzed. TCRdb reprocessing: public reads trimmed at Q25 with fastp, clones called with MiXCR, in-frame beta chains kept. Rows merge per CDR3 protein into single entries with the most common DNA and genes. These V and J calls are TCRdb output, not the study's own analysis. The sample includes roughly 250,000 distinct CDR3 sequences, with approximately 8% observed a single time. About 5.8% of the sample is held by the ten biggest clonotypes.

All donors were healthy Caucasians. Three pairs of female monozygotic twins, all aged roughly 18 to 29 years, were included in the twin cohort. Positive isolation kits from Invitrogen were used to isolate CD4+ and CD8+ T cell populations. Another study also made use of these data, one on yellow fever vaccine responses in identical twins. Drawing on the second study: The T cell response to vaccination in identical twins was reported by the authors to appear partly convergent and partly personalized. Focusing on identical twins, the study followed the T cell clones that responded to the vaccine, and did so with precision.

Recombination linked TRBV7-9 to TRBJ2-7, with no reliable assignment of the D segment. The source material was CD8+ T cells sorted from blood. This receptor was identified in a woman between 18 and 29 years old in good health. The CDR3 is CASSLGTGPSYEQYF. The sequenced DNA: TGTGCCAGCAGCTTAGGGACGGGTCCCTCATACGAGCAGTACTTC.